Below, 2 T cell receptor beta chains from the same sample are listed, as sequenced in a study of OX40 agonist ivuxolimab in advanced cancers. The table came from immunoSEQ multiplex PCR; TCRdb's copy has only in-frame clones and leaves some out. The sample carries 72,000 or so clones, about nine tenths recorded once. The starting material was CD4+ or CD8+ T cells sorted from blood, obtained in a trial of the OX40 agonist ivuxolimab. Receptors were obtained from an adult with an advanced solid tumor such as melanoma, head and neck, liver or kidney cancer.

The chain recombines TRBV6-6 with TRBJ2-7; D is unclear. This CDR3 spans 11 amino acids. The germline CDR1 and CDR2 sequences are MNHNY and SVGAGI (reference sequence). The germline V and J ends were trimmed by 0 bases and 7 bases, with 4 bases remaining between them. CDR3: CASSYSWEQYF. CDR3 bases: TGTGCCAGCAGTTACTCGTGGGAGCAGTACTTC.

This clone has only one observation. V gene TRBV6-5 combines with J gene TRBJ1-5; D gene uncertain. Between the trimmed V and J ends, which lost 0 bases and 1 base, there was a span of 7 bases. Germline assignment: CDR1 MNHEY and CDR2 SVGAGI. The CDR3 covers 15 residues. The CDR3, as DNA: TGTGCCAGCAGTTACTCGACAACGAGCAATCAGCCCCAGCATTTT. The encoded protein is CASSYSTTSNQPQHF.